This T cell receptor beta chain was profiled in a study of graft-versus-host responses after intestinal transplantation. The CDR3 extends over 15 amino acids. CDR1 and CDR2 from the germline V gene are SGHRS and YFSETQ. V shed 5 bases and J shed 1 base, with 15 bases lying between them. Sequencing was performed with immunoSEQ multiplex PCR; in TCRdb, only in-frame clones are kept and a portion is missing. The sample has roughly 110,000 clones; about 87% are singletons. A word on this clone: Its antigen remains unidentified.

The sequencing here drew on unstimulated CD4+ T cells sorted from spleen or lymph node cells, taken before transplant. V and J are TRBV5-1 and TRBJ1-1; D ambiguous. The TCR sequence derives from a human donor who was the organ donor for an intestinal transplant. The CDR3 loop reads CASRPQAEPNTEAFF. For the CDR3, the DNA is TGCGCCAGCAGACCCCAAGCGGAACCGAACACTGAAGCTTTCTTT.